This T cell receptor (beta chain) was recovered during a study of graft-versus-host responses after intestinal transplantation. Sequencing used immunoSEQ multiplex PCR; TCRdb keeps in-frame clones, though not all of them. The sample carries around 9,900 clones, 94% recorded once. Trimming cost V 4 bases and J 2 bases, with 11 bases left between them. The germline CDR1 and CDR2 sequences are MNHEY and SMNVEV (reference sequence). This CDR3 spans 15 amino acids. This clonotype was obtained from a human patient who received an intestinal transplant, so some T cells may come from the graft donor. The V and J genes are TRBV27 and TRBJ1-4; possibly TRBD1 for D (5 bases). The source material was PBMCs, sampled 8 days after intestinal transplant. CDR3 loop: CASSSSGLTNEKLFF. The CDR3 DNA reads TGTGCCAGCAGTTCCTCAGGGCTCACTAATGAAAAACTGTTTTTT.